A few counts support the clone carrying this T cell receptor (beta chain). Its antigen is unknown. The record originates from a study of post-analysis software for immune sequencing data. Whole-study context: Patients with relapsing-remitting, secondary progressive and progressive-relapsing multiple sclerosis courses were all represented. Study results and limitations: In patients, roughly five TRBV segments were more frequent than in controls, with TRBV5-6, TRBV5-1 and TRBV20-1 among them.

Libraries were made from TCR beta cDNA, and they carried unique molecular identifiers. TCRdb reprocessed the PCR reads with MiXCR, giving one entry per CDR3 protein. The sample lists 650,000 to 850,000 distinct CDR3 sequences, about 43% occurring once. The CDR3 has 14 amino acids. The V end lost 3 bases, the J end lost 0 bases, and 9 bases lay between the germline ends. Germline assignment: CDR1 SQVTM and CDR2 ANQGSEA. The sequenced material came from blood. The sequence was obtained from a girl aged 5-17 years with multiple sclerosis. The chain is built from TRBV29-1 and TRBJ2-1; D gene unclear. The chain's CDR3 is CSVDGPVSYNEQFF. For the CDR3, the DNA is TGCAGCGTTGATGGACCGGTCTCCTACAATGAGCAGTTCTTC.